What follows are 29 T cell receptor beta chains derived from one specimen sequenced in a study of cytomegalovirus exposure and HLA in healthy donors. The PCR was carried out with 60 Vbeta primers and 13 Jbeta primers. Sequenced by immunoSEQ multiplex PCR; TCRdb stores in-frame clones only, minus some. The table records about 120,000 clones, 74% of them present only once. The specimen sequenced was PBMCs. The receptor set was obtained from a human donor in good health.

J is TRBJ2-6 and V is TRBV9; TRBD1 aligns across 8 bases. The germline V gene encodes CDR1 SGDLS and CDR2 YYNGEE. This CDR3 has 17 residues. J lost 0 bases, V lost 7 bases, and 9 bases had no gene match. CDR3 sequence: CASCPGGSYSGANVLTF. The DNA of the CDR3 is TGTGCCAGCTGCCCAGGGGGCTCCTACTCTGGGGCCAACGTCCTGACTTTC.

V gene TRBV29-1 combines with J gene TRBJ1-1; D remains ambiguous. From germline, CDR1 is SQVTM and CDR2 ANQGSEA. CDR3 length: 16 amino acids. V was pared by 4 bases and J by 1 base, with 19 bases between. CDR3 sequence: CSVVTRLPGKNTEAFF. The CDR3 DNA reads TGCAGCGTTGTTACCAGGTTGCCGGGAAAGAACACTGAAGCTTTCTTT.

This clone was detected a few times. The chain carries TRBV10-2 and TRBJ2-7; 12 nucleotides agree with TRBD1. V was pared by 5 bases and J by 7 bases, with 9 bases of the junction left unmatched. The CDR3 consists of 15 residues. The germline CDR1 and CDR2 sequences are WSHSY and SAAADI. Here the CDR3 DNA reads TGCGCCAGCAGTCCGGGACAGGGGGCGTTAGGTGAGCAGTACTTC. Residues: CASSPGQGALGEQYF.

CDR3 loop: CASSSAGSASYEQYF. In DNA form, the CDR3 reads TGTGCCAGCAGCTCCGCCGGGAGCGCCTCCTACGAGCAGTACTTC. The chain carries TRBV7-2 and TRBJ2-7, with D tentatively TRBD2 (6 bases). V dropped 4 bases and J dropped 0 bases, with 13 bases sitting between them. Germline CDR1 reads SGHTA; CDR2 reads FQGNSA. This CDR3 region has 15 residues.

The rearrangement uses TRBV29-1 and TRBJ1-1; 7 positions match TRBD1. CDR1 is SQVTM and CDR2 is ANQGSEA in the germline V gene. Losses at the gene ends were 7 bases for V and 5 bases for J; bases not matched to a gene: 7. This CDR3 region has 12 residues. The CDR3, as DNA: TGCAGCGCAGCGACAGGGTGGACTGAAGCTTTCTTT. Translating gives CSAATGWTEAFF. Full variable domain (remainder filled in from reference TRBV29-1 and TRBJ1-1): SAVISQKPSRDICQRGTSLTIQCQVDSQVTMMFWYRQQPGQSLTLIATANQGSEATYESGFVIDKFPISRPNLTFSTLTVSNMSPEDSSIYLCSAATGWTEAFFGQGTRLTVV.

This clone turned up a few times. This specimen includes other DNA sequences encoding the same CDR3. The rearrangement uses TRBV7-2 and TRBJ2-7; 7 bases align to TRBD1. This CDR3 spans 13 amino acids. V dropped 2 bases and J dropped 2; count of bases not matched to a gene: 0. CDR1 and CDR2 (germline): SGHTA, FQGNSA. The CDR3 is CASSLRGPYEQYF. CDR3 in DNA: TGTGCCAGCAGCTTAAGGGGGCCCTACGAGCAGTACTTC.

The chain joins TRBV30 to TRBJ2-7; TRBD1 aligns across 7 bases. Germline loops: CDR1 GTSNPN, CDR2 SVGIG (reference sequence). The CDR3 runs 15 residues. V was clipped by 3 bases and J by 0 bases; unmatched bases: 8. The CDR3: CAWRGLQGISYEQYF. DNA of the CDR3: TGTGCCTGGAGGGGTCTACAGGGGATCTCCTACGAGCAGTACTTC.

The chain employs TRBV2 and TRBJ2-3, with 8 nucleotides matching TRBD2. In germline, CDR1 is SNHLY, CDR2 FYNNEI. Trimming took 6 bases from V and 6 from J; bases not matched to a gene: 5. This CDR3 is 13 amino acids long. CDR3 nucleotide sequence: TGTGCCAGCAGGGCCTCTAGCGGGGATACGCAGTATTTT. The encoded protein is CASRASSGDTQYF.

The genes are TRBV28 and TRBJ1-2, with D possibly being TRBD1 (5 bases). CDR1 is MDHEN, CDR2 SYDVKM, per germline. Trimming removed 11 bases at V and 5 bases at J, with 18 bases between. The CDR3 runs to 13 residues. The CDR3 sequence: CAGGSAGGYGYTF. In nucleotides, the CDR3 is TGTGCCGGGGGGTCAGCCGGAGGGTATGGCTACACCTTC.

The chain is built from TRBV5-6 and TRBJ1-5, with 7 bases lining up with TRBD1. The CDR3 has 16 residues. V shed 1 base, J shed 2 bases, and the junction held 6 bases outside the gene matches. CDR1 is SGHDT, CDR2 YYEEEE, per germline. Here the CDR3 DNA reads TGTGCCAGCAGCTTGTCAGGGGGAAGCCGCAATCAGCCCCAGCATTTT. Amino acids: CASSLSGGSRNQPQHF. Together with reference TRBV5-6 and TRBJ1-5, the CDR3 gives the full variable domain: DAGVTQSPTHLIKTRGQQVTLRCSPKSGHDTVSWYQQALGQGPQFIFQYYEEEERQRGNFPDRFSGHQFPNYSSELNVNALLLGDSALYLCASSLSGGSRNQPQHFGDGTRLSIL.

The V and J genes are TRBV7-2 and TRBJ1-6; 7 bases fit TRBD1. Per the germline V gene, CDR1 is SGHTA and CDR2 is FQGNSA. CDR3 size: 15 residues. V lost 4 bases to trimming and J lost 6 bases; unmatched junction nucleotides: 6. The CDR3 bases are TGTGCCAGCAGCTCCCGGACAGGCGGTAATTCACCCCTCCACTTT. Protein: CASSSRTGGNSPLHF.

The rearrangement uses TRBV5-4 and TRBJ1-2; no reliable D call. From germline, CDR1 is SGHNT and CDR2 YYREEE (reference sequence). With 1 base removed from V and 5 bases from J, the gap between germline ends came to 12 bases. CDR3 size: 14 residues. CDR3 amino acids: CASSLPGFRYGYTF. In nucleotides, the CDR3 is TGTGCCAGCAGCTTGCCGGGGTTTCGGTATGGCTACACCTTC.

This clone was seen a single time. This sequence joins TRBV7-9 and TRBJ1-4; 10 nucleotides match TRBD1. This CDR3 spans 15 amino acids. Germline CDR1 reads SEHNR; CDR2 reads FQNEAQ (reference sequence). The junction had 1 base not matched to a gene; V was cut back by 2 bases and J by 4 bases. CDR3 protein: CASSLWDRGNEKLFF. In DNA form, the CDR3 reads TGTGCCAGCAGCTTATGGGACAGGGGTAATGAAAAACTGTTTTTT.

The V call is TRBV29-1, the J call TRBJ1-1; maybe TRBD1 (6 bases). V was trimmed by 7 bases and J by 0 bases, leaving 9 bases between them. The germline gives CDR1 SQVTM, CDR2 ANQGSEA. This CDR3 is 12 amino acids long. CDR3 loop: CSGRQVNTEAFF. Here the CDR3 DNA reads TGCAGCGGGAGACAGGTGAACACTGAAGCTTTCTTT. The whole variable domain, filled in from reference TRBV29-1 and TRBJ1-1, reads SAVISQKPSRDICQRGTSLTIQCQVDSQVTMMFWYRQQPGQSLTLIATANQGSEATYESGFVIDKFPISRPNLTFSTLTVSNMSPEDSSIYLCSGRQVNTEAFFGQGTRLTVV.

The chain employs TRBV9 and TRBJ1-1; no reliable D call. There are 14 residues in the CDR3. Between the trimmed V and J ends, which lost 1 base and 7 bases, there was a span of 14 bases. Germline V gene data show CDR1 as SGDLS and CDR2 as YYNGEE. The CDR3 region has the DNA TGTGCCAGCAGCGTAAGCGGTACAGACTATGAAGCTTTCTTT. As protein: CASSVSGTDYEAFF.

This chain uses TRBV5-1 with TRBJ1-1, with D uncertain. This CDR3 is built from 15 residues. Per germline, CDR1 SGHRS and CDR2 YFSETQ. Trimming cost V 4 bases and J 4 bases, with 17 bases left between them. The CDR3 protein is CASSPGDKRRTEAFF. The CDR3 DNA follows: TGCGCCAGCAGCCCGGGAGACAAAAGGCGCACTGAAGCTTTCTTT.

To note about this clone: The germline gene is not matched at one end of the junction; a read error may be the cause. CDR3 in amino acids: CAISESGQSNQPRHF. In DNA form, the CDR3 reads TGTGCCATCAGTGAGTCGGGACAGTCCAATCAGCCCCGGCATTTT. The chain combines TRBV10-3 with TRBJ1-5; 7 nucleotides line up with TRBD1. The germline V gene encodes CDR1 ENHRY and CDR2 SYGVKD. The CDR3 extends over 15 amino acids.

The V call is TRBV25-1, the J call TRBJ2-3; the D gene is possibly TRBD2 (6 bases). Germline-derived CDR1 and CDR2 are MGHDK and SYGVNS. The CDR3 contains 16 residues. Trimming left V 5 bases short and J 2 bases short, with 17 bases between. CDR3 loop: CASSNYDGGVTDTQYF. CDR3 sequence (DNA): TGTGCCAGCAGTAACTACGACGGGGGAGTCACAGATACGCAGTATTTT.

The genes are TRBV5-4 and TRBJ2-4, with TRBD1 identical over 7 bases. The CDR3 is made up of 15 amino acids. Germline V lookup: CDR1 SGHNT, CDR2 YYREEE (reference sequence). The V gene end was trimmed by 5 bases and the J gene end by 2 bases; junction bases not matched to a gene: 7. CDR3 nucleotide sequence: TGTGCCAGCAGTGACAGGGCAGGTACCAAAAACATTCAGTACTTC. Protein sequence: CASSDRAGTKNIQYF.

J is TRBJ2-2 and V is TRBV5-1, with 10 positions matching TRBD2. There are 15 residues in the CDR3. Germline assignment: CDR1 SGHRS and CDR2 YFSETQ. Trimming took 2 bases from V and 3 from J; bases not matched to a gene: 1. Here the CDR3 DNA reads TGCGCCAGCAGCTTAGGACTAGCGGACACCGGGGAGCTGTTTTTT. This encodes CASSLGLADTGELFF.

This clone was seen more than once but under ten times. This chain links TRBV6-5 with TRBJ2-1; 7 nucleotides agree with TRBD2. Germline-derived CDR1 and CDR2 are MNHEY and SVGAGI. The CDR3 totals 15 residues. Trimming took 4 bases from V and 4 from J; bases not matched to a gene: 7. CDR3 sequence: CASSSVGGSYNEQFF. For the CDR3, the DNA is TGTGCCAGCAGTTCCGTGGGGGGGTCTTACAATGAGCAGTTCTTC.

With regard to this clone: This specimen includes other DNA sequences encoding the same CDR3. CDR3 amino acids: CASSGDRGDQPQHF. DNA of the CDR3: TGTGCCAGCAGTGGGGACAGGGGAGATCAGCCCCAGCATTTT. The V call is TRBV2, the J call TRBJ1-5; 10 nucleotides line up with TRBD1. The length of the CDR3 is 14 residues. Unmatched junction bases numbered 2, after V lost 4 bases and J lost 5 bases. Germline V lookup: CDR1 SNHLY, CDR2 FYNNEI.

The V gene is TRBV5-8, the J gene TRBJ2-3, with 8 bases lining up with TRBD1. J gave up 8 bases and V 4 bases, and 12 bases lay outside the gene matches. This CDR3 comprises 15 residues. Per germline, CDR1 SGHTS and CDR2 YDEGEE. For the CDR3, the DNA is TGTGCCAGCAGCCGGACAGGGCTTCGGGATGGTACGCAGTATTTT. It yields the protein CASSRTGLRDGTQYF.

The genes are TRBV7-6 and TRBJ1-1; TRBD1 agrees at 9 bases. The CDR3 totals 14 residues. Germline V lookup: CDR1 SGHVS, CDR2 FNYEAQ. With 5 bases clipped from V and 1 base from J, the junction kept 2 bases outside the gene matches. CDR3 sequence: CASSPGQGNTEAFF. For the CDR3, the DNA is TGTGCCAGCAGCCCGGGACAGGGGAACACTGAAGCTTTCTTT.

The genes are TRBV4-1 and TRBJ2-2; 15 nucleotides align to TRBD2. J lost 7 bases, V lost 5 bases, and 11 bases had no gene match. The length of the CDR3 is 18 residues. Germline values: CDR1 MGHRA, CDR2 YSYEKL. CDR3 bases: TGCGCCAGCAGCATGCGGACTAGCGGGAGGGCCGGGGTCGGGGAGCTGTTTTTT. Translation gives CASSMRTSGRAGVGELFF.

The chain uses TRBV4-1 and TRBJ2-1; 14 nucleotides match TRBD2. This CDR3 region has 16 residues. V lost 4 bases and J lost 6; bases outside the gene matches: 5. The germline V gene has CDR1 MGHRA and CDR2 YSYEKL. CDR3 protein: CASSRLAGGPVNEQFF. In nucleotides, the CDR3 is TGCGCCAGCAGCCGACTAGCGGGAGGGCCGGTCAATGAGCAGTTCTTC.

This sequence joins TRBV6-1 and TRBJ1-1, with 10 positions matching TRBD1. The CDR3 covers 14 residues. With V trimmed by 7 bases and J by 3 bases, 5 bases remained unmatched. Germline CDR1 and CDR2: MNHNS and SASEGT. CDR3 sequence (DNA): TGTGCCAGCAAGGCCGGGACAGGGGACACTGAAGCTTTCTTT. Protein product: CASKAGTGDTEAFF.

The CDR3, as DNA: TGTGCCAGCTCCGTTTTGGAGGGCCAATCCGAGCAGTACTTC. As protein: CASSVLEGQSEQYF. V and J are TRBV18 and TRBJ2-7, with D perhaps TRBD2 (6 bases). V lost 6 bases to trimming and J lost 6 bases, with 18 bases between them. This CDR3 is built from 14 residues. The germline V gene has CDR1 KGHSH and CDR2 LQKENI.

The CDR3 DNA reads TGTGCCAGCAGCTTTCTGGGGCGGTCGACAGACTTCGGGGAGCTGTTTTTT. It yields the protein CASSFLGRSTDFGELFF. The V gene is TRBV28, the J gene TRBJ2-2, with a weak D call TRBD1 (5 bases). V was cut by 6 bases and J by 7 bases, with 24 bases left in between. Germline values: CDR1 MDHEN, CDR2 SYDVKM. CDR3 length equals 17 residues.